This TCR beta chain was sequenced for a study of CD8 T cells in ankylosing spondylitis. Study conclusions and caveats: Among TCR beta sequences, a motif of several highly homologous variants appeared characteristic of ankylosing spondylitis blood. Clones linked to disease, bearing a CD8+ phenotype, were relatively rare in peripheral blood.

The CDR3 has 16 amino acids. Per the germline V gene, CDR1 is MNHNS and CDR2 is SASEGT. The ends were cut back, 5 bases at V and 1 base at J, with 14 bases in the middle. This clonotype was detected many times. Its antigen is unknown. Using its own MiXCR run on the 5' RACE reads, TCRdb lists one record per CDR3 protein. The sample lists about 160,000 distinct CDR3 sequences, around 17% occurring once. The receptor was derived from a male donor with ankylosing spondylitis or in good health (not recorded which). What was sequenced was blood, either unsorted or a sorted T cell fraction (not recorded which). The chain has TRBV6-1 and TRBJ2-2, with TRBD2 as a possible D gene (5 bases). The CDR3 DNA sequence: TGTGCCAGCAGTCTCGGACTCGTGGGGAACACCGGGGAGCTGTTTTTT. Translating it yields CASSLGLVGNTGELFF.